Shown below are 18 T cell receptor beta chains from a single sample sequenced in a study of human T cells and chemical hapten exposure (dated by TCRdb to the early 2020s). This sample's time point label indicates: pre-sensitization, week 0. Sample treatment or condition, as interpreted from the label and publication: therapeutic diphenylcyclopropenone sensitization with weekly scalp DPC. Library generation was performed with RACE. The reads were generated on a NextSeq 500. TCRdb passed the public sequencing reads through fastp at Q25 and MiXCR, retaining productive beta sequences. Each CDR3 protein gets just one entry, which takes the most common genes and DNA from the rows behind it. The sample table lists a few hundred thousand distinct CDR3 sequences, 5.5% of them with a count of one. Over 6.5% of the sample is held by the ten biggest clonotypes. The sample in question was whole blood, obtained in connection with sensitization to the hapten diphenylcyclopropenone (DPC). These receptors all stem from a woman between 18 and 29 years old with alopecia areata. Some clones in this sample may be carry-over from other donors' samples.

This clonotype was counted many times. The gene calls are TRBV29-1 and TRBJ1-1; maybe TRBD1 (5 bases). The CDR3 runs 12 residues. Germline V gene sequence: CDR1 SQVTM, CDR2 ANQGSEA. V lost 2 bases and J 6 bases, leaving 10 bases between the germline ends. The CDR3 reads CSVETGGPEAFF. Here the CDR3 DNA reads TGCAGCGTTGAAACGGGGGGACCTGAAGCTTTCTTT. Complete variable domain (other parts from reference TRBV29-1 and TRBJ1-1): SAVISQKPSRDICQRGTSLTIQCQVDSQVTMMFWYRQQPGQSLTLIATANQGSEATYESGFVIDKFPISRPNLTFSTLTVSNMSPEDSSIYLCSVETGGPEAFFGQGTRLTVV.

This rearrangement joins TRBV27 to TRBJ1-6; a weak D match, TRBD1 (5 bases). Trimming pared 6 bases from V and 9 bases from J, leaving 12 bases between. Germline V gene data show CDR1 as MNHEY and CDR2 as SMNVEV (reference sequence). This CDR3 spans 13 amino acids. For the CDR3, the DNA is TGTGCCAGCAGATTCAGGGAGGGTTCACCCCTCCACTTT. Translating it yields CASRFREGSPLHF.

V usage is TRBV12-3 or TRBV12-4 and J usage is TRBJ1-4; D is uncertain. This CDR3 is built from 12 residues. V shed 3 bases and J shed 7 bases, with 6 bases lying between them. Written as DNA, the CDR3 is TGTGCCAGCAGTTTTACTCCTGAAAAACTGTTTTTT. It encodes CASSFTPEKLFF.

This clonotype was counted only a few times. This chain links TRBV6-6 with TRBJ2-5, with D perhaps being TRBD1 or TRBD2 (7 bases each). Trimming left V 6 bases short and J 4 bases short, with 21 bases between. The CDR3 spans 16 residues. The V gene's germline CDR1 is MNHNY and CDR2 SVGAGI (reference sequence). This CDR3 reads CASSHLGRGHRETQYF. CDR3 sequence (DNA): TGTGCCAGCAGCCACCTTGGGAGGGGGCATAGAGAGACCCAGTACTTC.

This clonotype showed up many times. The V and J genes are TRBV5-1 and TRBJ1-5, with a tentative D call TRBD1 (5 bases). Trimming stripped 1 base from V and 3 bases from J, with 11 bases between. The CDR3 runs 15 residues. Germline lookup yields CDR1 SGHRS and CDR2 YFSETQ. The CDR3 here is CASSLYPGYNQPQHF. CDR3 DNA: TGCGCCAGCAGCTTGTATCCAGGGTACAATCAGCCCCAGCATTTT.

At least ten counts were recorded for this clonotype. The genes are TRBV2 and TRBJ2-1; D remains ambiguous. The CDR3 covers 15 residues. V was cut by 5 bases and J by 0 bases, with 11 bases left in between. Germline lookup yields CDR1 SNHLY and CDR2 FYNNEI. Written as DNA, the CDR3 is TGTGCCAGCAGTACCCAAGGATACTCCTACAATGAGCAGTTCTTC. Amino acids: CASSTQGYSYNEQFF.

The chain combines TRBV29-1 with TRBJ2-7; 7 nucleotides line up with TRBD1. The germline V gene encodes CDR1 SQVTM and CDR2 ANQGSEA. The CDR3 spans 14 residues. J lost 1 base, V lost 6 bases, and 9 bases had no gene match. The CDR3 DNA reads as TGCAGCGTGTCCGGGACAGCCTTTTCCTACGAGCAGTACTTC. It specifies CSVSGTAFSYEQYF.

The sample holds many counts of this clonotype. The V call is TRBV6-5, the J call TRBJ1-2; no firm D call. Germline CDR1 and CDR2: MNHEY and SVGAGI. Deletions cut 2 bases from V and 0 bases from J, with 16 bases between. CDR3 length: 17 residues. CDR3 bases: TGTGCCAGCAGTTACGGTTTAAAGTTGATAGCTAACTATGGCTACACCTTC. Its translation is CASSYGLKLIANYGYTF.

This clonotype turned up a few times. The rearrangement joins TRBV6-5 to TRBJ2-7, with TRBD2 matching over 9 bases. The length of the CDR3 is 16 residues. Germline V gives CDR1 MNHEY, CDR2 SVGAGI. With 6 bases clipped from V and 2 bases from J, the junction kept 11 bases outside the gene matches. CDR3 protein: CASRAAPGLAAYEQYF. In nucleotides, the CDR3 is TGTGCCAGCAGAGCTGCCCCGGGACTAGCCGCCTACGAGCAGTACTTC.

In its sample, this clonotype was seen many times. The chain is built from TRBV29-1 and TRBJ1-1; D is unclear. Germline V gene data show CDR1 as SQVTM and CDR2 as ANQGSEA. V was shortened by 5 bases and J by 4 bases, with 5 bases between the two germline ends. The CDR3 is 10 residues long. The CDR3 nucleotides are TGCAGCGTTCTTTTCACTGAAGCTTTCTTT. Translation gives CSVLFTEAFF.

This chain uses TRBV7-2 with TRBJ2-3, with 9 bases lining up with TRBD2. The germline gives CDR1 SGHTA, CDR2 FQGNSA. The CDR3 contains 17 residues. V was pared by 1 base and J by 5 bases, with 10 bases of the junction left unmatched. The CDR3 here is CASSLVARGGRGDTQYF. Here the CDR3 DNA reads TGTGCCAGCAGCTTAGTGGCGCGGGGGGGCCGCGGAGATACGCAGTATTTT. Filled out from reference TRBV7-2 and TRBJ2-3, the complete variable domain reads GAGVSQSPSNKVTEKGKDVELRCDPISGHTALYWYRQSLGQGLEFLIYFQGNSAPDKSGLPSDRFSAERTGGSVSTLTIQRTQQEDSAVYLCASSLVARGGRGDTQYFGPGTRLTVL.

The chain links TRBV11-2 to TRBJ1-2; D call uncertain. The CDR3 has 15 amino acids. V shed 5 bases and J shed 4 bases, with 17 bases lying between them. Germline CDR1 reads SGHAT; CDR2 reads FQNNGV. The CDR3 sequence is CASSPIGPASYGYTF. CDR3 in DNA: TGTGCCAGCAGCCCGATCGGACCCGCGAGCTATGGCTACACCTTC.

This clonotype came up a few times. This sequence joins TRBV6-1 and TRBJ2-7, with a tentative D call TRBD2 (5 bases). The CDR3 spans 12 residues. CDR1 is MNHNS, CDR2 SASEGT, per germline. Deletions cut 5 bases from V and 9 bases from J, with 14 bases between. The CDR3 spells CASSTDGIGQYF. The CDR3 DNA is TGTGCCAGCAGTACGGACGGGATAGGGCAGTACTTC.

On this clonotype itself: A much larger clone lies a single base off, so this may be a read error. This chain links TRBV12-3 or TRBV12-4 with TRBJ2-3; D gene unclear. V was pared by 8 bases and J by 5 bases, with 8 bases between. CDR3 length: 11 amino acids. The CDR3, as DNA: TGTGCCAGCGGCCCGGGAGATACGCAGTATTTT. It yields the protein CASGPGDTQYF.

This clonotype was observed many times. The chain employs TRBV6-5 and TRBJ2-2, with 11 bases fitting TRBD2. Germline trimming cut 7 bases from V and 5 bases from J; bases unmatched to any gene: 3. There are 14 residues in the CDR3. Germline V CDR1 and CDR2: MNHEY, SVGAGI. CDR3 sequence reads: CASTLAGGTGELFF. For the CDR3, the DNA is TGTGCCAGCACCTTAGCGGGGGGGACCGGGGAGCTGTTTTTT.

The sample holds many counts of this clonotype. The chain employs TRBV20-1 and TRBJ2-7; possible D gene TRBD1, 5 bases. Germline V lookup: CDR1 DFQATT, CDR2 SNEGSKA (reference sequence). The CDR3 is made up of 12 amino acids. V lost 5 bases, J lost 3 bases, and 11 bases lay in between. CDR3: CSADRTDYEQYF. The DNA for the CDR3 is TGCAGTGCTGACAGAACAGACTACGAGCAGTACTTC.

The chain employs TRBV6-5 and TRBJ2-7; D might be TRBD1 (7 bases). Germline CDR1 MNHEY, CDR2 SVGAGI. This CDR3 region has 15 residues. V lost 0 bases and J lost 3, with 12 bases in between. As DNA, the CDR3 is TGTGCCAGCAGTTACTCGCAGGGGGGACTCTACGAGCAGTACTTC. Translation: CASSYSQGGLYEQYF.

This clonotype was seen a few times. The genes are TRBV20-1 and TRBJ2-7, with TRBD2 identical over 7 bases. This CDR3 is 13 amino acids long. V gave up 3 bases and J gave up 6 bases; unmatched junction bases: 8. Per the germline V gene, CDR1 is DFQATT and CDR2 is SNEGSKA (reference sequence). This CDR3 reads CSASIVREGEQYF. The CDR3, as DNA: TGCAGTGCTAGTATTGTCAGGGAGGGCGAGCAGTACTTC.